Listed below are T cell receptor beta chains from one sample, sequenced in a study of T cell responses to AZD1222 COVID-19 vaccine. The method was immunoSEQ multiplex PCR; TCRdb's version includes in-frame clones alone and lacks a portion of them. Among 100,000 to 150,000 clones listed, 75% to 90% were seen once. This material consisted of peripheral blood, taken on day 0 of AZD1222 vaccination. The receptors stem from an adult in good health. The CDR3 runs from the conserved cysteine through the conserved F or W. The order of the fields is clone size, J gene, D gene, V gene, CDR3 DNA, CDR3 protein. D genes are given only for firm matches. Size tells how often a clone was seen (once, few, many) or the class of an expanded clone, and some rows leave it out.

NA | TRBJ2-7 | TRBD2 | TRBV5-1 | TGCGCCAGCAGCTTGGCCCCACTGGGAGGGTCTGTTGCCTACGAGCAGTACTTC | CASSLAPLGGSVAYEQYF
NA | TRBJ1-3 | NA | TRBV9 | TGTGCCAGCAGCGGAGCAGGACAGGGAAACACCATATATTTT | CASSGAGQGNTIYF
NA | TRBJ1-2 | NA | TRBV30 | TGTGCCTGGAACTGGGGTGACTATGGCTACACCTTC | CAWNWGDYGYTF
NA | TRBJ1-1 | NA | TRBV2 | TGTGCCAGCTGGGGTGTCGGCCGGCTTAAAGCTTTCTTT | CASWGVGRLKAFF
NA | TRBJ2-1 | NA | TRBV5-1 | TGCGCCAGCAGCTTACGACTAGGTAGCTACAATGAGCAGTTCTTC | CASSLRLGSYNEQFF
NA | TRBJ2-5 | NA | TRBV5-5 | TGTGCCAGCGGCCCCTATGAGCAGCCATTGACCCAGTACTTC | CASGPYEQPLTQYF
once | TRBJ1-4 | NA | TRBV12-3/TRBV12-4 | TGTGCCAGCAGGGGGACCACTGGAGGAAAACTGTTTTTT | CASRGTTGGKLFF
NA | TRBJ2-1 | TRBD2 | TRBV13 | TGTGCCAGCAGCTCAAAAGCGGGGGTGCTAGCCTACAATGAGCAGTTCTTC | CASSSKAGVLAYNEQFF
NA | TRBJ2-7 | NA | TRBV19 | TGTGCCAGTAGTATAGTGGGACACCCCTACGAGCAGTACTTC | CASSIVGHPYEQYF
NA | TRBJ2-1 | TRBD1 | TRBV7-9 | TGTGCCAGCAGCCCCCGGGACAGGAATTTAAATGAGCAGTTCTTC | CASSPRDRNLNEQFF
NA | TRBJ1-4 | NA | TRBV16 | TGTGCCAGCAGCCAATATCCAGTCATTAATGAAAAACTGTTTTTT | CASSQYPVINEKLFF
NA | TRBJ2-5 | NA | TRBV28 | TGTGCCAGCAGTTTTGGAGGATACCCTTACCAAGAGACCCAGTACTTC | CASSFGGYPYQETQYF
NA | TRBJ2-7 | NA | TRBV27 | TGTGCCAGCAGTTTATCGCGTAGGGACGAGCAGTACTTC | CASSLSRRDEQYF
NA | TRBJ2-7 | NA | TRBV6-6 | TGTGCCAGCAGTTACGGTCCGGGGACGGGATGGGAGCAGTACTTC | CASSYGPGTGWEQYF
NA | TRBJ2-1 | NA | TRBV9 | TGTGCCAGCAGCGTAGCTGGCCAGGGTCGCAATGAGCAGTTCTTC | CASSVAGQGRNEQFF
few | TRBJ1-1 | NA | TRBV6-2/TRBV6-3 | TGTGCCAGCAGTTATCGACAGCCGAACGGGGAAGCTTTCTTT | CASSYRQPNGEAFF
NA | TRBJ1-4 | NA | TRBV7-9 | TGTGCCAGCAGCTCAGGTGGGATAACAGGTGAAAAACTGTTTTTT | CASSSGGITGEKLFF
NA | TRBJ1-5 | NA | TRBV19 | TGTGCCAGTAGTACGCCCGGCTACAATCAGCCCCAGCATTTT | CASSTPGYNQPQHF
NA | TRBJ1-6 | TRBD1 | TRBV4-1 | TGCGCCAGCAGCCAATCCCCCGGGACAGGGTTTTCACCCCTCCACTTT | CASSQSPGTGFSPLHF
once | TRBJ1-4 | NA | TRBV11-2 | TGTGCCAGCAGCCCGGGCCCAAATGAAAAACTGTTTTTT | CASSPGPNEKLFF
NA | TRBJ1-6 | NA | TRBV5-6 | TGTGCCAGCAGCCAAACAGGGCTGGATTCACCCCTCCACTTT | CASSQTGLDSPLHF
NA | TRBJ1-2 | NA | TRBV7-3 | TGTGCCAGCAGCCCCTGGGAGAGTTACTATGGCTACACCTTC | CASSPWESYYGYTF
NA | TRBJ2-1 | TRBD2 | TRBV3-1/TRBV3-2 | TGTGCCAGCACCCACTTGAGGAGCGGGGGGGTTCTGTTCTTC | CASTHLRSGGVLFF
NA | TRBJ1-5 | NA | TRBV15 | TGTGCCACCAGCGGAGGGTTCAATCAGCCCCAGCATTTT | CATSGGFNQPQHF
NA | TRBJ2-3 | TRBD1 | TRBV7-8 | TGTGCCAGCAGCTTAGGGCCAACGACAGGGAGAGATACGCAGTATTTT | CASSLGPTTGRDTQYF
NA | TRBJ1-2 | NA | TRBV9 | TGTGCCAGCAGCGTAGGGCAGGCCTACTATGGCTACACCTTC | CASSVGQAYYGYTF
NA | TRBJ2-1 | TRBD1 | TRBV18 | TGTGCCAGCTCACCACCGGGACAGGTGACCAATGAGCAGTTCTTC | CASSPPGQVTNEQFF
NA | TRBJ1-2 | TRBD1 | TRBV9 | TGTGCCACTTCTGCAGGAGACAGGGTCTCCTATGGCTACACCTTC | CATSAGDRVSYGYTF
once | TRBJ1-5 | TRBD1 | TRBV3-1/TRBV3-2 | TGTGCCAGCAGCTATGGGACAGGGGATCAGCCCCAGCATTTT | CASSYGTGDQPQHF
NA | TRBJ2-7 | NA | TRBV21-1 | TGTGCCAGCAGCAAAGCGGGGACAGGAAGCTCCTACGAGCAGTACTTC | CASSKAGTGSSYEQYF
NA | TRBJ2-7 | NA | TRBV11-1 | TGTGCCAGCAGCCACTCTACAGAGCAGTACTTC | CASSHSTEQYF
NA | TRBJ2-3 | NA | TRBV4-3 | TGCGCCAGCAGCCAATCGAGTGTCCCAGATACGCAGTATTTT | CASSQSSVPDTQYF
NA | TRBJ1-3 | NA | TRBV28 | TGTGCCAGTCGACAGTCCGGAAACACCATATATTTT | CASRQSGNTIYF
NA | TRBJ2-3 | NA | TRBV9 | TGTGCCAGCAGCGCTCTCGCCGGGAGCGCAGATACGCAGTATTTT | CASSALAGSADTQYF
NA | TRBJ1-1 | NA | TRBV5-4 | TGTGCCAGCAGCCCCGGCGGGGGAGGTGAAGCTTTCTTT | CASSPGGGGEAFF
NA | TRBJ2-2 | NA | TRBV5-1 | TGCGCCAGCAGCTTGGAGGTTGCCGCGAACACCGGGGAGCTGTTTTTT | CASSLEVAANTGELFF
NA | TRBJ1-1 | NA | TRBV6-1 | TGTGCCAGCAGTGAGCCAGGGATCCTCAACACTGAAGCTTTCTTT | CASSEPGILNTEAFF
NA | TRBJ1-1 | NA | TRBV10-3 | TGTGCCATCACCAAGACAGAGAACACTGAAGCTTTCTTT | CAITKTENTEAFF
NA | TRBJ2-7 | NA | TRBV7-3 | TGTGCCAGCAGCTTTGGCAGGGGATCCCACGAGCAGTACTTC | CASSFGRGSHEQYF
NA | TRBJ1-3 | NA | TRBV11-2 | TGTGCCAGCAGCACGGGACTTACCGCATTGATCGGAAACACCATATATTTT | CASSTGLTALIGNTIYF
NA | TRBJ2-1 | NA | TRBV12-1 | TGTGCCAGCACCGGTTACAATGAGCAGTTCTTC | CASTGYNEQFF
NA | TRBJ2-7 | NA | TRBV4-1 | TGCGCCAGCAGCCAAGATCGGGGACTGAGCTACGAGCAGTACTTC | CASSQDRGLSYEQYF
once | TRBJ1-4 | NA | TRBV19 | TGTGCCAGTCGATTCGGGGGTAATGAAAAACTGTTTTTT | CASRFGGNEKLFF
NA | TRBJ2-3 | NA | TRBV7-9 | TGTGCCAGCAACCGACAGGACCTCCCCACAGATACGCAGTATTTT | CASNRQDLPTDTQYF
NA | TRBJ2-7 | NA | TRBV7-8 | TGTGCCAGCAGCTTAGGAGGGAGACGTTCCTACGAGCAGTACTTC | CASSLGGRRSYEQYF
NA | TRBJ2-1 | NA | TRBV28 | TGTGCCAGCAGAGTCAGGGCGTTCTTTACTAGCTCCTACAATGAGCAGTTCTTC | CASRVRAFFTSSYNEQFF
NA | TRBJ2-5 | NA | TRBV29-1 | TGCAGCGTTAAAATTTTGGCGGGGGAGACCCAGTACTTC | CSVKILAGETQYF
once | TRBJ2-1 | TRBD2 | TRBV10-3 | TGTGCCACCGGGGAGGGAGGGTCCTACAATGAGCAGTTCTTC | CATGEGGSYNEQFF
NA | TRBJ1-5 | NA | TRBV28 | TGTGCCAGCGGACTGAACAATCAGCCCCAGCATTTT | CASGLNNQPQHF
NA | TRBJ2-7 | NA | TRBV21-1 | TGTGCCAGCAGCACCCGCAGGGACTGGGACTCCTACGAGCAGTACTTC | CASSTRRDWDSYEQYF
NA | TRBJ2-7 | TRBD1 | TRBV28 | TGTGCCAGCGCCCCGGGACAGAACATCTACGAGCAGTACTTC | CASAPGQNIYEQYF
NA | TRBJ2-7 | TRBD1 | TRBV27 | TGTGCCAGCAGTTTAGGGACAGGGACGCGGGAGCAGTACTTC | CASSLGTGTREQYF
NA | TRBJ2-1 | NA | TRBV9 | TGTGCCAGCAGCTACGACGTTCACAATGAGCAGTTCTTC | CASSYDVHNEQFF
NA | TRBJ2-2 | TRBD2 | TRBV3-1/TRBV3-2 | TGTGCCAGCAGCCCCGGTCAGCGGGGGAACACCGGGGAGCTGTTTTTT | CASSPGQRGNTGELFF
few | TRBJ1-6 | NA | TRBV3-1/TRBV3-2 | TGTGCCAGCAGCCAAGTATGGGCAGCTCCATATAATTCACCCCTCCACTTT | CASSQVWAAPYNSPLHF
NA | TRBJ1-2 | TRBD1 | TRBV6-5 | TGTGCCAGCAGCGACCGGACAGGGAAGTGGTATGGCTACACCTTC | CASSDRTGKWYGYTF
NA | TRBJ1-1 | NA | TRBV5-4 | TGTGCCAGCAGCACCCAGCGTGTGGGGGCGTACACTGAAGCTTTCTTT | CASSTQRVGAYTEAFF
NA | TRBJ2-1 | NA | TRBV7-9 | TGTGCCAGCAGCTTACCTGAGATTCGCAATGAGCAGTTCTTC | CASSLPEIRNEQFF
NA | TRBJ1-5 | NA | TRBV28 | TGTGCCAGCAGTTTCCGCGGGAGGGGGGATCAGCCCCAGCATTTT | CASSFRGRGDQPQHF
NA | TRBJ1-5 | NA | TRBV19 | TGTGCCAGTAGTATAGATCGGGCGGGGGCGAGGGGCAATCAGCCCCAGCATTTT | CASSIDRAGARGNQPQHF